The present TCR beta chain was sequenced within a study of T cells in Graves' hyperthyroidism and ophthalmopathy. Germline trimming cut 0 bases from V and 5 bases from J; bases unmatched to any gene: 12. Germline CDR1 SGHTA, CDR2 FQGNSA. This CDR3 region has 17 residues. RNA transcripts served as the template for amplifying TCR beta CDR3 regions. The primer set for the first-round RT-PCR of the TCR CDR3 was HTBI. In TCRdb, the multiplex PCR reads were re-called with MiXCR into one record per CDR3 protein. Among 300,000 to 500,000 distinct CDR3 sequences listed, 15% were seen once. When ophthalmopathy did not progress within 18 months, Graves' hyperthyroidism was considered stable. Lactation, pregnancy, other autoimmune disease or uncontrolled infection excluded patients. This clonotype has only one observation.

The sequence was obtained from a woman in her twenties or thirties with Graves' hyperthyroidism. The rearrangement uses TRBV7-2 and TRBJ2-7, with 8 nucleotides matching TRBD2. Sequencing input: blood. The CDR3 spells CASSLATAGAGSNEQYF. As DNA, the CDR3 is TGTGCCAGCAGCTTAGCGACAGCGGGAGCTGGGTCCAACGAGCAGTACTTC.